Sequencing of this T cell receptor (beta chain) was carried out in a study of T cell repertoires in cytomegalovirus infection. V was pared by 8 bases and J by 3 bases, with 16 bases between. The CDR3 extends over 15 amino acids. Per the germline V gene, CDR1 is KGHDR and CDR2 is SFDVKD. As regards this clonotype: Antigen: not known.

TCRdb independently ran MiXCR on the reads; one entry per CDR3 protein. Among a few hundred thousand distinct CDR3 sequences listed, 33% were seen once. The material was cultured PBMCs, obtained from culture after CMV antigen stimulation. The TCR comes from a human donor in good health (CMV status not recorded). Some clones in this sample may be carry-over from other donors' samples. This chain joins TRBV24-1 and TRBJ2-1, with D possibly TRBD2 on 6 matching bases. In DNA form, the CDR3 reads TGTGCCACCACCGGGGGAACTATAGGCTACAATGAGCAGTTCTTC. Protein sequence: CATTGGTIGYNEQFF.